This T cell receptor (beta chain) was captured by sequencing in a study of blood T cell repertoires in COVID-19. This CDR3 has 15 amino acids. With 4 bases clipped from V and 5 bases from J, the junction kept 5 bases outside the gene matches. The germline gives CDR1 PRHDT, CDR2 FYEKMQ (reference sequence). This clone is categorized as medium-sized. Method: immunoSEQ multiplex PCR; TCRdb's copy keeps in-frame clones and lacks some. The sample holds around 120,000 clones, over 75% seen once. The sequenced sample was peripheral blood. The TCR was taken from a man aged 45 to 65 with acute or convalescent COVID-19. The chain is built from TRBV13 and TRBJ2-7; 13 bases agree with TRBD2. The CDR3 spells CASSSGLAGVHEQYF. CDR3 nucleotide sequence: TGTGCCAGCAGCTCTGGACTAGCGGGAGTGCACGAGCAGTACTTC.